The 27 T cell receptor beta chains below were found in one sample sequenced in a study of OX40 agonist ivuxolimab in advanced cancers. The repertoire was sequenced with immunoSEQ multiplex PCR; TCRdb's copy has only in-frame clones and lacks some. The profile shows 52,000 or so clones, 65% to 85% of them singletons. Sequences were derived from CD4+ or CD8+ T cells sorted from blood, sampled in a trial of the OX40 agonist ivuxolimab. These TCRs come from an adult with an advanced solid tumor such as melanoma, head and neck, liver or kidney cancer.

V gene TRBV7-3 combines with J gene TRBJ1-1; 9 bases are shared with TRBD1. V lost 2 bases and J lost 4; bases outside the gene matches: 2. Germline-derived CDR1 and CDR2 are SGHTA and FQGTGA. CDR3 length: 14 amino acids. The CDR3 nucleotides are TGTGCCAGCAGCTTAGACAGGGGGGGCACTGAAGCTTTCTTT. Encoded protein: CASSLDRGGTEAFF.

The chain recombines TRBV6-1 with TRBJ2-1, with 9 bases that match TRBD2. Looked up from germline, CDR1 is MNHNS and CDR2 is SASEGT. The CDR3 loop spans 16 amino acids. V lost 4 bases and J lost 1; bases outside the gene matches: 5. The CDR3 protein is CASSASGTKSYNEQFF. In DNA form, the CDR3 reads TGTGCCAGCAGTGCTAGCGGGACAAAATCCTACAATGAGCAGTTCTTC.

CDR3 nucleotide sequence: TGTGCCAGCAGTTACGGAGGCTACCCCTCTGGAAACACCATATATTTT. Amino acid sequence: CASSYGGYPSGNTIYF. The chain links TRBV6-6 to TRBJ1-3; D gene uncertain. Germline CDR1 MNHNY, CDR2 SVGAGI (reference sequence). The V and J ends lost 2 bases and 0 bases respectively, with 11 bases between them. CDR3 length equals 16 residues.

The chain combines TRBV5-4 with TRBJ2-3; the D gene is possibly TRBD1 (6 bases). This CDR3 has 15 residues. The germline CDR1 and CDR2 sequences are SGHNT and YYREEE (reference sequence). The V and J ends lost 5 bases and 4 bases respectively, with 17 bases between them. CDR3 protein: CASSPAQGRADTQYF. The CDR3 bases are TGTGCCAGCAGTCCGGCCCAGGGGCGGGCAGATACGCAGTATTTT.

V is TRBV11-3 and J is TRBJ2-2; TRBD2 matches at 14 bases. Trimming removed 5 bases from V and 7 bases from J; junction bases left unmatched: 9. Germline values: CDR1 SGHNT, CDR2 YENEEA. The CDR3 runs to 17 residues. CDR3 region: CASSPGTSGSSYGELFF. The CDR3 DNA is TGTGCCAGCAGCCCCGGGACTAGCGGGAGTTCCTACGGGGAGCTGTTTTTT.

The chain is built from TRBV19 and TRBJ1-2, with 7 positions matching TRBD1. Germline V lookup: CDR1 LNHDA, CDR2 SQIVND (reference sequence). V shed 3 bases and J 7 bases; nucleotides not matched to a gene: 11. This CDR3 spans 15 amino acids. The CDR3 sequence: CASSITGGQFGGYTF. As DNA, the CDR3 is TGTGCCAGTAGTATTACGGGGGGACAGTTCGGTGGCTACACCTTC.

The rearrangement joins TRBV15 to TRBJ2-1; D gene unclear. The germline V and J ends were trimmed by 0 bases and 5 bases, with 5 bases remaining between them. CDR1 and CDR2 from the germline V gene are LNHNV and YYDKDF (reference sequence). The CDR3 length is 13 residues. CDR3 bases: TGTGCCACCAGCAGAGAGATCGACAATGAGCAGTTCTTC. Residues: CATSREIDNEQFF. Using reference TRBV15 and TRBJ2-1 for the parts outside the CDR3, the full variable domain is DAMVIQNPRYQVTQFGKPVTLSCSQTLNHNVMYWYQQKSSQAPKLLFHYYDKDFNNEADTPDNFQSRRPNTSFCFLDIRSPGLGDTAMYLCATSREIDNEQFFGPGTRLTVL.

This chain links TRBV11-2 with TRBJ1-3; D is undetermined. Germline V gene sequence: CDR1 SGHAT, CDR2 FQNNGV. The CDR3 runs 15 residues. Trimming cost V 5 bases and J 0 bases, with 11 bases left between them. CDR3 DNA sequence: TGTGCCAGCAGCGTGCAGCCGCTCTCTGGAAACACCATATATTTT. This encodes CASSVQPLSGNTIYF.

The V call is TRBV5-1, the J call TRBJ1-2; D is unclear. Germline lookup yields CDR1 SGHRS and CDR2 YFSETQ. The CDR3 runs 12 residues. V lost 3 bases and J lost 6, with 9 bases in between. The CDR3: CASSSGLNGYTF. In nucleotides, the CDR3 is TGCGCCAGCAGCTCCGGGCTGAATGGCTACACCTTC.

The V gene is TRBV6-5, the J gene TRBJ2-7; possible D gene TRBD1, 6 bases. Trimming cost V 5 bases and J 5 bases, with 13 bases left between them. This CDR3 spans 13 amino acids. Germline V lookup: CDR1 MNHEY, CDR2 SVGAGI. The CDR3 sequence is CASSAQGKNEQYF. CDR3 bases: TGTGCCAGCAGTGCCCAGGGGAAGAACGAGCAGTACTTC.

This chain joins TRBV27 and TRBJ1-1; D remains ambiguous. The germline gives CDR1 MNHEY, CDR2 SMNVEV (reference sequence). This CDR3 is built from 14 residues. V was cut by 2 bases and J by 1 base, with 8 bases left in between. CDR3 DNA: TGTGCCAGCAGTTTACGTGACCAGAACACTGAAGCTTTCTTT. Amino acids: CASSLRDQNTEAFF.

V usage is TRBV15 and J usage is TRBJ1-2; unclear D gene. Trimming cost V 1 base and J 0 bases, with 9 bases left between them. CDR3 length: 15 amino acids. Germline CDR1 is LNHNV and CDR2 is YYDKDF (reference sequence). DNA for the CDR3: TGTGCCACCAGCAGAGCGGTTGGACCTAACTATGGCTACACCTTC. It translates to CATSRAVGPNYGYTF.

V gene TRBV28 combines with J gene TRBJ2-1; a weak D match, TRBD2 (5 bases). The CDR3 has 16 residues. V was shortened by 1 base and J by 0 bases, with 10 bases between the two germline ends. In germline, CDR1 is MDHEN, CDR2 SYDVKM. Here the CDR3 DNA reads TGTGCCAGCAGTTTATTTACGGGGATCTCCTACAATGAGCAGTTCTTC. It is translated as CASSLFTGISYNEQFF.

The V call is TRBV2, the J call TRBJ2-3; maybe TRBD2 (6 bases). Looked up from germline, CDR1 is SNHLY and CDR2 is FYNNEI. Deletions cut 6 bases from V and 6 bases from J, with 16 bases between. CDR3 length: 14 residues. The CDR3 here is CASREEGWADTQYF. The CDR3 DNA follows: TGTGCCAGCAGGGAGGAGGGATGGGCGGATACGCAGTATTTT.

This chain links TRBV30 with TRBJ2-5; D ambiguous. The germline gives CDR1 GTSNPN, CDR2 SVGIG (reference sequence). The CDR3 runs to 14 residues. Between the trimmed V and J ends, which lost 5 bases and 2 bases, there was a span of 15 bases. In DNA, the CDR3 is TGTGCCTGGGGAAGGTTTGGATTACAAGAGACCCAGTACTTC. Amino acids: CAWGRFGLQETQYF.

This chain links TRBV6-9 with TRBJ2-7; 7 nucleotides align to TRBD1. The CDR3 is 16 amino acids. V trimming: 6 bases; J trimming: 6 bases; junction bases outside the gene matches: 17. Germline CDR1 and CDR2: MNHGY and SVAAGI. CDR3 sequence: CASSPKMDRNSGEQYF. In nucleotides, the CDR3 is TGTGCCAGCAGCCCTAAAATGGACAGGAACTCTGGCGAGCAGTACTTC.

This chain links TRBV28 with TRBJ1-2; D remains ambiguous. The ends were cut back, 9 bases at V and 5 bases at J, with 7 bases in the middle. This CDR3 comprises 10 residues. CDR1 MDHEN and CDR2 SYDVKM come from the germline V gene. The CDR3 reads CASGLYGYTF. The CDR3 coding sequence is TGTGCCAGTGGATTATATGGCTACACCTTC.

The CDR3 protein is CASSSGQGVGNTIYF. In DNA form, the CDR3 reads TGTGCCAGCAGCTCGGGACAGGGGGTCGGAAACACCATATATTTT. The chain is built from TRBV5-5 and TRBJ1-3, with TRBD1 matching over 11 bases. Germline V gene lookup returns CDR1 SGHKS and CDR2 YYEKEE (reference sequence). Unmatched junction bases numbered 3, after V lost 3 bases and J lost 4 bases. This CDR3 is built from 15 residues.

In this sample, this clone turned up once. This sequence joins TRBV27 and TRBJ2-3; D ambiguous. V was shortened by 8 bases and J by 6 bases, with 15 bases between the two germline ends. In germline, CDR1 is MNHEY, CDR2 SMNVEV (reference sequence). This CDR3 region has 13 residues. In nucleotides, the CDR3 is TGTGCCAGCCTACCTAGGCGCTGGGATACGCAGTATTTT. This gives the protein CASLPRRWDTQYF.

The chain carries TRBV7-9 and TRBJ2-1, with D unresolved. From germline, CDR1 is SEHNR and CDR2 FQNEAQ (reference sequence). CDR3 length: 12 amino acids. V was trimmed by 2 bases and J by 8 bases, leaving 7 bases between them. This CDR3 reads CASSLIEDEQFF. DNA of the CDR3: TGTGCCAGCAGCTTAATTGAAGATGAGCAGTTCTTC.

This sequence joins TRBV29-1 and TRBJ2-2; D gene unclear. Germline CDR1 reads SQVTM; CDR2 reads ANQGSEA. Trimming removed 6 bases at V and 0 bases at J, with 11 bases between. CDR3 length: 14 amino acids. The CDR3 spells CSVAGLTNTGELFF. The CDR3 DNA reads TGCAGCGTAGCCGGGCTAACGAACACCGGGGAGCTGTTTTTT.

CDR3 in DNA: TGTGCCACCAGCAGAGAAGAGGGGACGGGTGGCTACACCTTC. Translating gives CATSREEGTGGYTF. The genes are TRBV15 and TRBJ1-2, with D possibly matching TRBD1 (5 bases). CDR1 is LNHNV, CDR2 YYDKDF, per germline (reference sequence). Trimming removed 0 bases from V and 7 bases from J, with 12 bases in between. CDR3 length: 14 residues.

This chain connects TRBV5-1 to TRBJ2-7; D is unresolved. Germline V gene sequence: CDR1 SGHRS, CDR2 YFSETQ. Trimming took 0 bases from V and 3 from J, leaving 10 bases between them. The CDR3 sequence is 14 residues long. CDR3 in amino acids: CASSLGTAIYEQYF. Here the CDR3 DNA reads TGCGCCAGCAGCTTGGGGACGGCTATCTACGAGCAGTACTTC.

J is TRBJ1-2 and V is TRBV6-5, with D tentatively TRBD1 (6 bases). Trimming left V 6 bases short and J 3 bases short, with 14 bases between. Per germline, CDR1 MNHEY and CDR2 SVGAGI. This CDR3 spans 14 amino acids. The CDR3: CASSAGAGYYGYTF. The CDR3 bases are TGTGCCAGCAGCGCAGGGGCGGGGTACTATGGCTACACCTTC.

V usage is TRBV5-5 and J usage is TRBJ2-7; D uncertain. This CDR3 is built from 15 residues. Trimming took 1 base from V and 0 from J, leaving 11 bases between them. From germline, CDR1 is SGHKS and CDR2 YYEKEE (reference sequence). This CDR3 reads CASSLRREPSYEQYF. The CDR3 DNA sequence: TGTGCCAGCAGCTTGCGGCGAGAACCCTCCTACGAGCAGTACTTC.

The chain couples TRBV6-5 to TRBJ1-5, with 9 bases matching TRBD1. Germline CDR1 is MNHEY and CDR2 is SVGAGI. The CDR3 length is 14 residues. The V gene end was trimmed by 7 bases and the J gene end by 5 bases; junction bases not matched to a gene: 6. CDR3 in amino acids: CASNPGQGYQPQHF. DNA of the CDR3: TGTGCCAGCAATCCGGGACAGGGTTATCAGCCCCAGCATTTT.

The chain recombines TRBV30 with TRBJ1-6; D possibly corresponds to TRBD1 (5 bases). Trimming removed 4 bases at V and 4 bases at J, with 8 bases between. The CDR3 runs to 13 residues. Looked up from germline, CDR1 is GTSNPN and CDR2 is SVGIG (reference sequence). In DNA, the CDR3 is TGTGCCTGGACCAGGGAGTATAATTCACCCCTCCACTTT. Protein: CAWTREYNSPLHF.